The 27 T cell receptor beta chains below come from one sample, sequenced in a study of blood T cell repertoires in COVID-19. TCRdb's table, derived via immunoSEQ multiplex PCR, lists solely in-frame clones and lacks some. The data contain hundreds of thousands of clones, about nine tenths of them singletons. Material: peripheral blood. These receptors originate from a woman aged 18-30 years with acute or convalescent COVID-19.

V is TRBV19 and J is TRBJ2-2; maybe TRBD2 (5 bases). Deletions cut 5 bases from V and 6 bases from J, with 10 bases between. Germline CDR1 and CDR2: LNHDA and SQIVND (reference sequence). The CDR3 contains 13 residues. The CDR3 DNA follows: TGTGCCAGTAGTTCTCGGGAAGCCGGGGAGCTGTTTTTT. It codes for CASSSREAGELFF.

The chain recombines TRBV6-4 with TRBJ2-1; tentatively, D is TRBD2 (7 bases). Germline CDR1 is MRHNA and CDR2 is SNTAGT. V shed 3 bases and J shed 5 bases, with 14 bases lying between them. The CDR3 is made up of 15 amino acids. The CDR3: CASSELGGGHNEQFF. The DNA of the CDR3 is TGTGCCAGCAGTGAACTTGGCGGGGGCCACAATGAGCAGTTCTTC.

This clone occurred a few times. This rearrangement joins TRBV21-1 to TRBJ1-5. TRBV21-1 is a recognized pseudogene. The CDR3 has 18 residues. CDR3 region: CASSNSLTGLQQNQPQHF. CDR3 in DNA: TGTGCCAGCAGCAATTCCCTAACGGGACTCCAACAGAATCAGCCCCAGCATTTT.

The chain links TRBV6-5 to TRBJ2-5; D not resolved. The V end was cut by 8 bases, the J end by 2 bases, with 9 bases between. CDR3 length equals 12 residues. CDR1 is MNHEY and CDR2 is SVGAGI in the germline V gene. The CDR3 protein is CASLDNQETQYF. The DNA of the CDR3 is TGTGCCAGCCTCGACAATCAAGAGACCCAGTACTTC.

V and J are TRBV14 and TRBJ2-2; possible D gene TRBD2, 5 bases. This CDR3 contains 11 residues. Germline V lookup: CDR1 SGHDN, CDR2 FVKESK. Trimming took off 11 bases at V and 4 bases at J, with 8 bases between the two ends. The CDR3 DNA sequence: TGTGCCCCCGGGGTCACCGGGGAGCTGTTTTTT. It encodes CAPGVTGELFF.

This chain links TRBV6-2 or TRBV6-3 with TRBJ1-2; tentatively, D is TRBD1 (5 bases). Germline assignment: CDR1 MNHEY and CDR2 SVGEGT. Trimming cost V 0 bases and J 4 bases, with 12 bases left between them. The CDR3 has 15 amino acids. In DNA, the CDR3 is TGTGCCAGCAGTTACTCTTCCGTTCAGGGCTATGGCTACACCTTC. Protein sequence: CASSYSSVQGYGYTF.

A word on this clone: Other DNA sequences of this sample code for an identical CDR3. The chain is built from TRBV7-2 and TRBJ1-1; D uncertain. Looked up from germline, CDR1 is SGHTA and CDR2 is FQGNSA. V lost 2 bases and J lost 1, with 8 bases in between. CDR3 length: 14 residues. CDR3 in amino acids: CASSLNRENTEAFF. CDR3 coding DNA: TGTGCCAGCAGCTTAAACCGGGAGAACACTGAAGCTTTCTTT.

V is TRBV12-3 or TRBV12-4 and J is TRBJ1-2; the D gene is possibly TRBD1 (5 bases). CDR3 size: 13 residues. Deletions cut 8 bases from V and 5 bases from J, with 15 bases between. The CDR3 sequence is CASAYVQGYGYTF. The DNA of the CDR3 is TGTGCCAGCGCATATGTCCAGGGATATGGCTACACCTTC.

The rearrangement uses TRBV30 and TRBJ2-5; TRBD2 agrees at 11 bases. Germline CDR1 reads GTSNPN; CDR2 reads SVGIG (reference sequence). The CDR3 spans 14 residues. Trimming at V came to 4 bases and at J to 4 bases, leaving 5 bases not matched to a gene. The DNA for the CDR3 is TGTGCCTGGAAGCTAGCGGGGGGCGGAGAGACCCAGTACTTC. Translating gives CAWKLAGGGETQYF.

The chain carries TRBV6-6 and TRBJ2-7, with 7 bases lining up with TRBD1. This CDR3 has 16 residues. The trim removed 7 bases at V and 0 bases at J, leaving 12 bases unmatched. The germline CDR1 and CDR2 sequences are MNHNY and SVGAGI (reference sequence). The CDR3 sequence is CASKLRGGRFSYEQYF. The CDR3 DNA is TGTGCCAGCAAACTACGAGGGGGCAGGTTCTCCTACGAGCAGTACTTC.

The genes are TRBV7-2 and TRBJ1-3; a weak D match, TRBD1 (6 bases). V dropped 4 bases and J dropped 0 bases, with 13 bases sitting between them. The CDR3 has 16 residues. Germline assignment: CDR1 SGHTA and CDR2 FQGNSA. CDR3: CASSSGTPSSGNTIYF. The CDR3, as DNA: TGTGCCAGCAGCTCGGGGACACCGAGCTCTGGAAACACCATATATTTT.

V and J are TRBV6-1 and TRBJ2-7; 8 bases are a match to TRBD1. V dropped 1 base and J dropped 7; count of bases not matched to a gene: 9. This CDR3 has 15 residues. Germline V gene lookup returns CDR1 MNHNS and CDR2 SASEGT. DNA for the CDR3: TGTGCCAGCAGTGAAGTCAATCAGGGGGCAGATGAGCAGTACTTC. Its translation: CASSEVNQGADEQYF.

Comment on this clone: Within the sample, other DNA sequences also encode this same CDR3. The chain uses TRBV4-1 and TRBJ1-5; D gene unclear. The CDR3 consists of 13 residues. V lost 4 bases and J 2 bases, leaving 6 bases between the germline ends. The V gene's germline CDR1 is MGHRA and CDR2 YSYEKL. Written as DNA, the CDR3 is TGCGCCAGCAGCCTCACAGGCAATCAGCCCCAGCATTTT. The encoded protein is CASSLTGNQPQHF.

The chain has TRBV7-2 and TRBJ2-7; D gene unclear. Germline CDR1 is SGHTA and CDR2 is FQGNSA. The CDR3 runs 13 residues. The germline V and J ends were trimmed by 5 bases and 3 bases, with 11 bases remaining between them. In DNA form, the CDR3 reads TGTGCCAGCAGCCAAAGGCGGCTCTACGAGCAGTACTTC. Translated: CASSQRRLYEQYF.

CDR3 bases: TGCAGCGTTGAGGGACAGGCCCGGCACTATGGCTACACCTTC. Its protein is CSVEGQARHYGYTF. The chain couples TRBV29-1 to TRBJ1-2; 8 bases align to TRBD1. There are 14 residues in the CDR3. The junction had 6 bases not matched to a gene; V was cut back by 3 bases and J by 3 bases. Germline V lookup: CDR1 SQVTM, CDR2 ANQGSEA.

This clone was recorded only once. The CDR3 here is CASSIQRGVYNEQFF. CDR3 nucleotide sequence: TGTGCCAGCAGCATACAGCGGGGAGTTTACAATGAGCAGTTCTTC. V usage is TRBV11-2 and J usage is TRBJ2-1, with 7 bases that match TRBD2. Trimming removed 5 bases from V and 4 bases from J; junction bases left unmatched: 8. From germline, CDR1 is SGHAT and CDR2 FQNNGV. The CDR3 length is 15 residues.

The chain has TRBV5-1 and TRBJ1-3; 8 bases match TRBD1. This CDR3 is 16 amino acids long. Germline CDR1 is SGHRS and CDR2 is YFSETQ. V was pared by 4 bases and J by 3 bases, with 9 bases of the junction left unmatched. The CDR3 nucleotides read TGCGCCAGCAGCCCCTCCTCGACAGGGGTTGGAAACACCATATATTTT. The encoded protein is CASSPSSTGVGNTIYF.

V is TRBV5-1 and J is TRBJ1-2, with D uncertain. Germline V CDR1 and CDR2: SGHRS, YFSETQ. This CDR3 has 14 amino acids. Between the trimmed V and J ends, which lost 0 bases and 3 bases, there was a span of 9 bases. The CDR3 loop reads CASSLAASDYGYTF. The DNA of the CDR3 is TGCGCCAGCAGCTTGGCCGCATCAGACTATGGCTACACCTTC.

The chain employs TRBV4-1 and TRBJ1-6; a weak D match, TRBD1 (5 bases). Trimming took 4 bases from V and 3 from J, leaving 31 bases between them. CDR3 length: 22 amino acids. Germline CDR1 and CDR2: MGHRA and YSYEKL. The CDR3 region is CASSRWQATERTSYVYNSPLHF. In DNA, the CDR3 is TGCGCCAGCAGCCGGTGGCAAGCCACGGAGAGGACAAGTTACGTCTATAATTCACCCCTCCACTTT.

This chain uses TRBV19 with TRBJ2-1, with 9 bases identical to TRBD1. CDR1 and CDR2 from the germline V gene are LNHDA and SQIVND (reference sequence). CDR3 length equals 14 residues. The V and J ends lost 9 bases and 3 bases, in that order; junction bases with no gene match: 6. The CDR3 coding sequence is TGTGCCAGCCACCCGGGACAGGGCTACAATGAGCAGTTCTTC. Protein product: CASHPGQGYNEQFF.

This clone was observed a handful of times. This chain joins TRBV19 and TRBJ1-3, with no clear D. The CDR3 sequence is 13 residues long. The germline gives CDR1 LNHDA, CDR2 SQIVND (reference sequence). V lost 5 bases and J 1 base, leaving 6 bases between the germline ends. The CDR3 DNA reads TGTGCCAGTAGTCGAACTTCTGGAAACACCATATATTTT. This sequence encodes CASSRTSGNTIYF.

The chain has TRBV2 and TRBJ2-7; 8 nucleotides line up with TRBD1. V lost 0 bases, J lost 3 bases, and 10 bases stayed unmatched. The CDR3 sequence is 17 residues long. Germline CDR1 and CDR2: SNHLY and FYNNEI. CDR3 loop: CASSEASQTTGVYEQYF. CDR3 in DNA: TGTGCCAGCAGTGAAGCTAGCCAAACGACAGGGGTCTACGAGCAGTACTTC.

V usage is TRBV28 and J usage is TRBJ1-2, with no clear D. The germline V gene encodes CDR1 MDHEN and CDR2 SYDVKM. Trimming took off 3 bases at V and 7 bases at J, with 15 bases between the two ends. The CDR3 has 14 residues. The CDR3 DNA is TGTGCCAGCAGTTTCCTGGGTAAGGGAGCTGGCTACACCTTC. Translated, it gives CASSFLGKGAGYTF.

The chain uses TRBV6-5 and TRBJ1-1, with a possible D match to TRBD1 (5 bases). Germline lookup yields CDR1 MNHEY and CDR2 SVGAGI. This CDR3 is 12 amino acids long. Trimming pared 2 bases from V and 8 bases from J, leaving 9 bases between. For the CDR3, the DNA is TGTGCCAGCAGTTACGGAACAGGAGAAGCTTTCTTT. Amino acids: CASSYGTGEAFF.

CDR3 sequence reads: CASSQGIGYGYTF. The CDR3 DNA reads as TGTGCCAGCAGCCAGGGCATTGGCTATGGCTACACCTTC. The V gene is TRBV4-2, the J gene TRBJ1-2; D is ambiguous. This CDR3 has 13 residues. V shed 3 bases and J shed 4 bases, with 9 bases lying between them. The V gene's germline CDR1 is LGHNA and CDR2 YNFKEQ.

This chain joins TRBV20-1 and TRBJ2-7; D remains ambiguous. Trimming took 7 bases from V and 4 from J, leaving 8 bases between them. This CDR3 is built from 10 residues. Germline V gene data show CDR1 as DFQATT and CDR2 as SNEGSKA (reference sequence). CDR3 in amino acids: CSVASYEQYF. The CDR3 bases are TGCAGTGTCGCGAGTTACGAGCAGTACTTC.

The chain has TRBV7-2 and TRBJ2-3, with D unresolved. V was pared by 1 base and J by 5 bases, with 10 bases between. There are 14 residues in the CDR3. CDR1 is SGHTA, CDR2 FQGNSA, per germline. The CDR3 DNA follows: TGTGCCAGCAGCTTAGAGAACCGGAGAGATACGCAGTATTTT. Residues: CASSLENRRDTQYF.